These 24 T cell receptor beta chains were all obtained from the same sample, sequenced in a study of T cell responses to AZD1222 COVID-19 vaccine. Repertoires were generated with immunoSEQ multiplex PCR, while TCRdb's copy carries only in-frame clones and drops some. The sample lists 110,000 to 150,000 clones, 90% to 95% occurring once. The sequencing used peripheral blood, collected on day 0 of MenACWY control vaccination. These receptors were obtained from an adult in good health.

This rearrangement joins TRBV5-8 to TRBJ1-2, with 8 nucleotides matching TRBD1. There are 13 residues in the CDR3. The junction had 6 bases not matched to a gene; V was cut back by 5 bases and J by 6 bases. Per the germline V gene, CDR1 is SGHTS and CDR2 is YDEGEE. DNA for the CDR3: TGTGCCAGCAGTCGAACAGGGGGTGATGGCTACACCTTC. Residues: CASSRTGGDGYTF.

The chain uses TRBV9 and TRBJ2-3, with 14 bases matching TRBD2. Looked up from germline, CDR1 is SGDLS and CDR2 is YYNGEE. V shed 3 bases and J 4 bases; nucleotides not matched to a gene: 10. The CDR3 length is 18 residues. The chain's CDR3 is CASSGRDGTSGSSDTQYF. CDR3 in DNA: TGTGCCAGCAGCGGTCGAGACGGGACTAGCGGGAGTTCAGATACGCAGTATTTT.

The rearrangement uses TRBV28 and TRBJ2-1, with no clear D. The CDR3 loop spans 12 amino acids. CDR1 and CDR2 (germline): MDHEN, SYDVKM. V was cut by 2 bases and J by 5 bases, with 4 bases left in between. The CDR3 DNA reads TGTGCCAGCAGTTTAACCAACAATGAGCAGTTCTTC. Translation gives CASSLTNNEQFF.

The chain couples TRBV6-5 to TRBJ1-1; D is ambiguous. The V gene's germline CDR1 is MNHEY and CDR2 SVGAGI. Between the trimmed V and J ends, which lost 7 bases and 10 bases, there was a span of 13 bases. This CDR3 is 11 amino acids long. CDR3 sequence (DNA): TGTGCCAGCAATCTCGGGCAGGTAGCTTTCTTT. Encoded protein: CASNLGQVAFF.

V and J are TRBV19 and TRBJ1-5, with 7 bases that match TRBD1. V trimming: 6 bases; J trimming: 3 bases; junction bases outside the gene matches: 5. The CDR3 runs 14 residues. Germline-derived CDR1 and CDR2 are LNHDA and SQIVND (reference sequence). CDR3 sequence: CASSLTGTNQPQHF. In DNA form, the CDR3 reads TGTGCCAGTAGCCTGACAGGGACCAATCAGCCCCAGCATTTT.

The CDR3 DNA is TGTGCCACCAGCAGAGAACTTAGGACAGGAGGGGTGGGCAATCAGCCCCAGCATTTT. It is translated as CATSRELRTGGVGNQPQHF. This chain connects TRBV15 to TRBJ1-5; TRBD1 agrees at 7 bases. Unmatched junction bases numbered 13, after V lost 0 bases and J lost 2 bases. CDR3 length: 19 residues. The germline gives CDR1 LNHNV, CDR2 YYDKDF (reference sequence).

The rearrangement links TRBV5-1 to TRBJ2-2; a possible D gene is TRBD1 (6 bases). This CDR3 is 17 amino acids long. Trimming removed 0 bases at V and 2 bases at J, with 14 bases between. Germline V lookup: CDR1 SGHRS, CDR2 YFSETQ. Written as DNA, the CDR3 is TGCGCCAGCAGCTTGGGGGCCGGGACAATTAACACCGGGGAGCTGTTTTTT. Amino acid sequence: CASSLGAGTINTGELFF.

The chain recombines TRBV7-2 with TRBJ1-1, with a possible D match to TRBD1 (5 bases). The CDR3 sequence is 13 residues long. The V end lost 5 bases, the J end lost 6 bases, and 13 bases lay between the germline ends. Germline CDR1 and CDR2: SGHTA and FQGNSA. The CDR3 DNA reads as TGTGCCAGCAGCCCGAGACGGGACTCTGAAGCTTTCTTT. This gives the protein CASSPRRDSEAFF.

This chain connects TRBV5-1 to TRBJ2-1; TRBD2 might be the D (5 bases). The CDR3 consists of 16 residues. V shed 0 bases and J shed 2 bases, with 12 bases lying between them. Germline V CDR1 and CDR2: SGHRS, YFSETQ. The CDR3 protein is CASSLGIGSTYNEQFF. CDR3 bases: TGCGCCAGCAGCTTGGGGATAGGGAGCACCTACAATGAGCAGTTCTTC.

This chain joins TRBV28 and TRBJ1-3; no firm D call. Germline-derived CDR1 and CDR2 are MDHEN and SYDVKM. V gave up 2 bases and J gave up 8 bases, with 13 bases separating them. This CDR3 comprises 14 residues. CDR3 nucleotide sequence: TGTGCCAGCAGTTTAGATCCTTTCAGCTACACCATATATTTT. Encoded protein: CASSLDPFSYTIYF. The variable domain in full, with the rest retrieved from reference TRBV28 and TRBJ1-3, is DVKVTQSSRYLVKRTGEKVFLECVQDMDHENMFWYRQDPGLGLRLIYFSYDVKMKEKGDIPEGYSVSREKKERFSLILESASTNQTSMYLCASSLDPFSYTIYFGEGSWLTVV.

The gene calls are TRBV9 and TRBJ2-3; D ambiguous. This CDR3 has 14 amino acids. CDR1 is SGDLS, CDR2 YYNGEE, per germline. V was trimmed by 0 bases and J by 6 bases, leaving 11 bases between them. CDR3 sequence reads: CASSVASSADTQYF. DNA for the CDR3: TGTGCCAGCAGCGTAGCGAGTAGTGCGGATACGCAGTATTTT.

The chain joins TRBV3-1 (or the pseudogene TRBV3-2) to TRBJ2-2; 11 bases are shared with TRBD2. The V segment lost 4 bases and the J segment 4 bases; nucleotides outside the gene matches: 5. This CDR3 has 16 amino acids. Germline V lookup: CDR1 LGHDT, CDR2 YNNKEL (reference sequence). CDR3 sequence reads: CASSLAGGRVTGELFF. The CDR3 DNA is TGTGCCAGCAGCCTAGCGGGGGGGCGCGTCACCGGGGAGCTGTTTTTT.

The CDR3 sequence is CASSLGAGGREQYF. CDR3 nucleotides: TGCGCCAGCAGCTTGGGGGCGGGAGGGCGCGAGCAGTACTTC. This chain links TRBV5-1 with TRBJ2-7, with 9 bases lining up with TRBD2. The length of the CDR3 is 14 residues. The V gene end was trimmed by 0 bases and the J gene end by 6 bases; junction bases not matched to a gene: 4. Germline V lookup: CDR1 SGHRS, CDR2 YFSETQ.

The rearrangement uses TRBV12-3 or TRBV12-4 and TRBJ1-1; D gene uncertain. Trimming pared 3 bases from V and 1 base from J, leaving 6 bases between. The CDR3 runs to 13 residues. Here the CDR3 reads CASSLVSNTEAFF. CDR3 bases: TGTGCCAGCAGTTTGGTATCGAACACTGAAGCTTTCTTT.

This chain connects TRBV20-1 to TRBJ1-2, with D hard to call. Germline V gives CDR1 DFQATT, CDR2 SNEGSKA (reference sequence). Trimming shortened V by 1 base and J by 6 bases, and 6 bases separated the two germline ends. The CDR3 consists of 11 residues. CDR3: CSARVWDGYTF. DNA of the CDR3: TGCAGTGCTAGAGTGTGGGATGGCTACACCTTC.

The chain links TRBV2 to TRBJ2-7; D not resolved. Germline CDR1 and CDR2: SNHLY and FYNNEI. CDR3 length equals 15 residues. Deletions cut 2 bases from V and 1 base from J, with 12 bases between. The CDR3 region is CASSENSYTSYEQYF. CDR3 DNA: TGTGCCAGCAGTGAAAACAGTTATACTTCCTACGAGCAGTACTTC.

The V call is TRBV29-1, the J call TRBJ1-2; D unresolved. CDR3 length: 15 residues. From germline, CDR1 is SQVTM and CDR2 ANQGSEA. The V gene lost 3 bases and the J gene lost 4 bases, with 18 bases spanning the gap. The CDR3 DNA is TGCAGCGTTGATCGGGATCTCACTTTACGCTATGGCTACACCTTC. Encoded protein: CSVDRDLTLRYGYTF.

This clone has only one observation. The V call is TRBV1, the J call TRBJ1-6; the table's D call of TRBD1 was not tested on the DNA. TRBV1 is deemed a pseudogene. This CDR3 has 15 amino acids. CDR3 sequence (DNA): TGCACCAGCAGCCACCAAAGGGGCCAGAGTTCACCCCTCCACTTT. Encoded protein: CTSSHQRGQSSPLHF.

The chain carries TRBV7-3 and TRBJ1-3; D gene unclear. This CDR3 contains 13 residues. V was clipped by 4 bases and J by 4 bases, with 8 bases between them. Germline CDR1 reads SGHTA; CDR2 reads FQGTGA. CDR3 amino acids: CASSSNRGNTIYF. CDR3 sequence (DNA): TGTGCCAGCAGCTCCAACAGAGGAAACACCATATATTTT.

This chain links TRBV19 with TRBJ2-7; D not resolved. The germline V gene has CDR1 LNHDA and CDR2 SQIVND (reference sequence). Trimming removed 4 bases at V and 0 bases at J, with 10 bases between. The CDR3 is 14 residues long. The CDR3 sequence is CASSKDPSSYEQYF. CDR3 nucleotide sequence: TGTGCCAGTAGTAAGGACCCTAGCTCCTACGAGCAGTACTTC. Full variable domain (rest looked up from reference TRBV19 and TRBJ2-7): DGGITQSPKYLFRKEGQNVTLSCEQNLNHDAMYWYRQDPGQGLRLIYYSQIVNDFQKGDIAEGYSVSREKKESFPLTVTSAQKNPTAFYLCASSKDPSSYEQYFGPGTRLTVT.

This chain joins TRBV7-8 and TRBJ1-5; D is ambiguous. This CDR3 region has 16 residues. Germline-derived CDR1 and CDR2 are SGHVS and FQNEAQ. The V gene lost 1 base and the J gene lost 0 bases, with 10 bases spanning the gap. The CDR3 sequence: CASSLGRLPSNQPQHF. The CDR3, as DNA: TGTGCCAGCAGCTTAGGGAGATTACCTAGCAATCAGCCCCAGCATTTT.

The chain employs TRBV3-1 (or the pseudogene TRBV3-2) and TRBJ1-4; no firm D call. Germline V gene sequence: CDR1 LGHDT, CDR2 YNNKEL (reference sequence). The CDR3 runs to 15 residues. The V end was cut by 0 bases, the J end by 8 bases, with 13 bases between. CDR3 residues: CASSQEPRSREKLFF. The CDR3 DNA reads TGTGCCAGCAGCCAAGAACCCCGGAGTAGGGAAAAACTGTTTTTT.

The CDR3 sequence is CASSQGEYGYTF. For the CDR3, the DNA is TGTGCCAGCAGTCAAGGGGAGTATGGCTACACCTTC. The V call is TRBV12-3 or TRBV12-4, the J call TRBJ1-2; possible D gene TRBD1, 5 bases. V gave up 5 bases and J gave up 5 bases, with 9 bases separating them. The CDR3 is 12 residues long.

V usage is TRBV27 and J usage is TRBJ1-4; TRBD1 matches at 7 bases. The CDR3 has 13 amino acids. CDR1 MNHEY and CDR2 SMNVEV come from the germline V gene (reference sequence). V gave up 5 bases and J gave up 7 bases; unmatched junction bases: 4. CDR3 loop: CASSRQGGEKLFF. In DNA, the CDR3 is TGTGCCAGCAGTCGCCAGGGGGGTGAAAAACTGTTTTTT.